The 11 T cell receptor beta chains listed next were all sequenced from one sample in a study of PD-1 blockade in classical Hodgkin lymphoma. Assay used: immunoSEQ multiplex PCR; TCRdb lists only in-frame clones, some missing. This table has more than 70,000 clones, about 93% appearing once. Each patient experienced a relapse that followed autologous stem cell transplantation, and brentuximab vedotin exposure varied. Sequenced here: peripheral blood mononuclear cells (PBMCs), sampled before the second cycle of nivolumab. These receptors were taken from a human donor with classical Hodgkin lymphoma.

In nucleotides, the CDR3 is TGTGCCAGCAGTCTGGGCCAAGGTGAGCAGTTCTTC. It translates to CASSLGQGEQFF. V usage is TRBV27 and J usage is TRBJ2-1; D not certain. Germline V gives CDR1 MNHEY, CDR2 SMNVEV (reference sequence). The CDR3 extends over 12 amino acids. V lost 5 bases, J lost 9 bases, and 11 bases lay in between.

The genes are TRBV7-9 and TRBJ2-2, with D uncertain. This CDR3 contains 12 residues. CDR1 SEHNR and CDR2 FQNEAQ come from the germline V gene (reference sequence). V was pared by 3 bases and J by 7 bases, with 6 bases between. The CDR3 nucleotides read TGTGCCAGCAGCTTGAGAAGCGGGGAGCTGTTTTTT. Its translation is CASSLRSGELFF.

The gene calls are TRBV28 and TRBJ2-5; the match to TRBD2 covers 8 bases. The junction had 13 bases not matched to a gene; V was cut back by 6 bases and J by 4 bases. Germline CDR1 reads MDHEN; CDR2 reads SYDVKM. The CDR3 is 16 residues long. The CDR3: CASSPTGGGGGETQYF. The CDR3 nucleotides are TGTGCCAGCAGCCCAACCGGGGGGGGCGGAGGAGAGACCCAGTACTTC.

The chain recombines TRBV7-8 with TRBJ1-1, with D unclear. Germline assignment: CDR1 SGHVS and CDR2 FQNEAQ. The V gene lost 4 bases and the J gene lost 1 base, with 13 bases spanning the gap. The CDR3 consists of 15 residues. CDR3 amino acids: CASSSLAVGNTEAFF. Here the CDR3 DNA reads TGTGCCAGCAGCTCTCTCGCCGTGGGGAACACTGAAGCTTTCTTT.

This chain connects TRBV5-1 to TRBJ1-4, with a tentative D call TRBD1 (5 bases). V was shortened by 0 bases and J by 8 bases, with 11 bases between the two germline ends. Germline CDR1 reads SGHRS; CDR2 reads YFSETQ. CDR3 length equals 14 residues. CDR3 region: CASSLVRGEEKLFF. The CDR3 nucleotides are TGCGCCAGCAGCTTGGTGAGGGGAGAGGAAAAACTGTTTTTT.

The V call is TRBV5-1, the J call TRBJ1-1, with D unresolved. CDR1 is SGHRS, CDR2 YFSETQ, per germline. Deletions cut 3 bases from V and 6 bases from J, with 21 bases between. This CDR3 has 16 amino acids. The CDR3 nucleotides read TGCGCCAGCAGCTCCCCTTCGGTTGCGAGTTTCGCTGAAGCTTTCTTT. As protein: CASSSPSVASFAEAFF.

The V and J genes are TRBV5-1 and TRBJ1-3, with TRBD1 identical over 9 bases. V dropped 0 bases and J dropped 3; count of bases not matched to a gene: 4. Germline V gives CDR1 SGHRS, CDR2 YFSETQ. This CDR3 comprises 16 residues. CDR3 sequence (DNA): TGCGCCAGCAGCTTGGCACAGGGGGCTGTTGGAAACACCATATATTTT. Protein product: CASSLAQGAVGNTIYF.

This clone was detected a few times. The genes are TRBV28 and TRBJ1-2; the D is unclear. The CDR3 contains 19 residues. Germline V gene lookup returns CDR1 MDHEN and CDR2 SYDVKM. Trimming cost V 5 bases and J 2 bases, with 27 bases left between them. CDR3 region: CASSPPRPTHERVNYGYTF. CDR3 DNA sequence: TGTGCCAGCAGTCCCCCGCGCCCTACCCACGAGCGGGTAAACTATGGCTACACCTTC.

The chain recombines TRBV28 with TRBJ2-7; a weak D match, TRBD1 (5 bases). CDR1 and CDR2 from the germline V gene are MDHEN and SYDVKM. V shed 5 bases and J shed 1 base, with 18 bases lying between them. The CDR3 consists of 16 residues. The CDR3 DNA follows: TGTGCCAGCAGTCCCGAGCTAGTCAGGGCATCCTACGAGCAGTACTTC. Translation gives CASSPELVRASYEQYF.

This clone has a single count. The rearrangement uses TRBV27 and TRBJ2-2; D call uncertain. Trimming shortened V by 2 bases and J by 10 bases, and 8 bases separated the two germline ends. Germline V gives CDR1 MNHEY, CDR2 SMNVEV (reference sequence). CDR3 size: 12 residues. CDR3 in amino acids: CASSLSSSELFF. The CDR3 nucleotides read TGTGCCAGCAGTTTAAGCAGTTCGGAGCTGTTTTTT.

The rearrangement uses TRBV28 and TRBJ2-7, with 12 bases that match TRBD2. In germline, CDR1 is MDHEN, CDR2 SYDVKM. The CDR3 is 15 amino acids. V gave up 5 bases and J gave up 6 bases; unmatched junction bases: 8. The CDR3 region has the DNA TGTGCCAGCAGTCCGACTAGCGGGAGTCTGGGCGAGCAGTACTTC. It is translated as CASSPTSGSLGEQYF.